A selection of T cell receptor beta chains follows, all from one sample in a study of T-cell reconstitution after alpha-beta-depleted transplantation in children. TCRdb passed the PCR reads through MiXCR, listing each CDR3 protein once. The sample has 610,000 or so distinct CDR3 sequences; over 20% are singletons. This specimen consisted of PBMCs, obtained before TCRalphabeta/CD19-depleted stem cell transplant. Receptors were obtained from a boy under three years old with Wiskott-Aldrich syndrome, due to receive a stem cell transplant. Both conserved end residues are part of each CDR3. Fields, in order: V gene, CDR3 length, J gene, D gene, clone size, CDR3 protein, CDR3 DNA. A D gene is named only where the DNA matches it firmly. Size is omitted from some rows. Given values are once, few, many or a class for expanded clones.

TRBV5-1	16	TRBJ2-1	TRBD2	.	CASSPRTRTEGNEQFF	TGCGCCAGCTCCCCGAGGACTAGGACCGAGGGCAATGAGCAGTTCTTC
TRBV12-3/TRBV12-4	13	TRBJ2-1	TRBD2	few	CASSQTSGSLWFF	TGTGCCAGCAGCCAGACTAGCGGGAGTTTATGGTTCTTC
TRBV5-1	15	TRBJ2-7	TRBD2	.	CASRLSSGSIYEQYF	TGCGCCAGCAGACTCTCTAGCGGGAGTATCTACGAGCAGTACTTC
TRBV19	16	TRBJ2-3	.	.	CASSPSLEGRTDTQYF	TGTGCCAGTAGTCCCTCTTTGGAGGGTCGGACAGATACGCAGTATTTT
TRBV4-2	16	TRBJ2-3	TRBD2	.	CASSPTSGTDTDTQYF	TGTGCCAGCAGCCCGACTAGCGGGACGGACACAGATACGCAGTATTTT
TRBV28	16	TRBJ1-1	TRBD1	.	CASSFWTGGMNTEAFF	TGTGCCAGCAGTTTTTGGACAGGGGGCATGAACACTGAAGCTTTCTTT
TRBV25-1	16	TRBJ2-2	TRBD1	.	CASSASGDRGREELFF	TGTGCCAGCAGTGCTAGTGGGGACAGGGGCAGAGAGGAGCTGTTTTTT
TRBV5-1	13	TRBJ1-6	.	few	CASGEPGDSPLHF	TGCGCCAGCGGGGAGCCGGGGGATTCACCCCTCCACTTT
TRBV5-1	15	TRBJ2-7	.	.	CASRRNRDQSYEQYF	TGCGCCAGCAGACGTAATCGGGACCAATCCTACGAGCAGTACTTC
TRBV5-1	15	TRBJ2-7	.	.	CASSAYDRRLYEQYF	TGCGCCAGCAGCGCCTATGACAGAAGACTCTACGAGCAGTACTTC
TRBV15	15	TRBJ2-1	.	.	CATSRGLVLLNEQFF	TGTGCCACCAGCAGAGGACTAGTCCTTCTGAATGAGCAGTTCTTC
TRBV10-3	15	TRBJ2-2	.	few	CAISEDRVDTGELFF	TGTGCCATCAGTGAGGATAGAGTCGACACCGGGGAGCTGTTTTTT
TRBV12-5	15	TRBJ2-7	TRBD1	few	CASGLGTGGTYEQYF	TGTGCTAGTGGTTTGGGGACAGGGGGCACCTACGAGCAGTACTTC
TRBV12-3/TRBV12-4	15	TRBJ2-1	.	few	CASNNRGASYNEQFF	TGTGCCAGCAATAATAGGGGGGCCTCCTACAATGAGCAGTTCTTC
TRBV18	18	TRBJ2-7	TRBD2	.	CASSRGQAGTSDAYEQYF	TGTGCCAGCTCACGTGGACAGGCCGGGACTAGCGATGCCTACGAGCAGTACTTC
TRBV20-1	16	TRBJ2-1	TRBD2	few	CSARELAGAIYNEQFF	TGCAGTGCTAGAGAACTAGCGGGAGCCATCTACAATGAGCAGTTCTTC
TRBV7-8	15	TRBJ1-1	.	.	CASSFEYRVTTEAFF	TGTGCCAGCAGCTTTGAATACAGGGTGACTACTGAAGCTTTCTTT
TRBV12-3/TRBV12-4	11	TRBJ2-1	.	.	CAGERANEQFF	TGTGCCGGCGAGCGGGCAAATGAGCAGTTCTTC
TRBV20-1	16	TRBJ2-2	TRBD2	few	CSARFTGTSYTGELFF	TGCAGTGCTCGCTTCACCGGGACTAGCTACACCGGGGAGCTGTTTTTT
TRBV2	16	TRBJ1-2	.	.	CASSEGIRGRRNGYTF	TGTGCCAGCAGTGAAGGTATTAGGGGTCGTCGAAATGGCTACACCTTC
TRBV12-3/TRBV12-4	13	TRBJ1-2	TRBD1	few	CASSLDRAKGYTF	TGTGCCAGCAGTCTCGACAGGGCGAAGGGGTACACCTTC
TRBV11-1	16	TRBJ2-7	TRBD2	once	CASSLFGSGRGNEQYF	TGTGCCAGCAGCTTATTCGGTAGCGGGAGGGGGAACGAGCAGTACTTC
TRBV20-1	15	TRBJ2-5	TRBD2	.	CSAIEGASGTETQYF	TGCAGTGCTATTGAGGGGGCTAGCGGGACGGAGACCCAGTACTTC
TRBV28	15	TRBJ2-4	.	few	CASGSTGLAKNIQYF	TGTGCCAGCGGGTCCACCGGGCTAGCCAAAAACATTCAGTACTTC
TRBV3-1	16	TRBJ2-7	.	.	CASSQGWGIYSYEQYF	TGTGCCAGCAGCCAAGGATGGGGGATCTACTCCTACGAGCAGTACTTC
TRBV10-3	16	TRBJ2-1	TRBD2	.	CAISESRLAGPDEQFF	TGTGCCATCAGTGAGTCGAGACTAGCGGGACCGGATGAGCAGTTCTTC
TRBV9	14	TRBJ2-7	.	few	CASNGGSPYDEQYF	TGTGCCAGCAACGGGGGTTCCCCATACGACGAGCAGTACTTC
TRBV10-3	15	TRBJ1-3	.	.	CAISEMGAEGNTIYF	TGTGCCATCAGTGAGATGGGGGCGGAAGGAAACACCATATATTTT
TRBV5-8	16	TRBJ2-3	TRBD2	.	CASSRKTSGRPDTQYF	TGTGCCAGCAGCCGAAAGACTAGCGGGAGACCAGATACGCAGTATTTT
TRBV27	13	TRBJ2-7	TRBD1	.	CASGSGQGHEQYF	TGTGCCAGCGGATCGGGACAGGGCCACGAGCAGTACTTC
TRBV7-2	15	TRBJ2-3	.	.	CASSLEGLNTDTQYF	TGTGCCAGCAGCTTAGAGGGGCTGAACACAGATACGCAGTATTTT
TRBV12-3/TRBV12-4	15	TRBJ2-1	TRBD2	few	CASSLNSGRAIEQFF	TGTGCCAGCAGTTTAAATAGCGGGAGGGCCATTGAGCAGTTCTTC
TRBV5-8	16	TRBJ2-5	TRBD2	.	CASSQGLAGELETQYF	TGTGCCAGCAGCCAGGGACTAGCGGGAGAGTTAGAGACCCAGTACTTC